The T cell receptor beta chain under discussion was sequenced for a study of T cell clonality in common variable immunodeficiency (dated by TCRdb to the mid-2010s). Study-wide conclusions, independent of this receptor: Healthy controls shared more TCRbeta clones with each other than CVID subjects shared among themselves (p < 0.0001). According to the authors, figuring out what caused the increased clonality in CVID would require sequencing the repertoires of T cell subpopulations. Despite equal DNA input, controls averaged roughly 89,000 unique sequences per sample versus around 32,000 in CVID samples. TCRbeta clonality was higher in CVID subjects than in healthy controls (t-test p = 0.018), and the increase was most characteristic of about a third of subjects. Fewer deletions and N-nucleotide insertions were reportedly observed in CVID TCRbeta sequences, and highly modified clones with 13 or more V deletions were reportedly absent from CVID TCRbeta sequences. Patient heterogeneity within the CVID cohort put limits on correlating repertoire features with clinical complications.

Standard criteria, namely reduction of serum IgG, IgA and/or IgM below the normal range together with specific antibody deficiency, were applied for the diagnosis of CVID. There were 40 to 45 subjects in the CVID group (roughly 29 male and about 15 female), ranging in age from about 8 to 64 years, with a mean age of roughly 40. Most CVID patients and most healthy controls were of Caucasian heritage. Replacement immunoglobulin therapy had been administered to all CVID subjects for at least one year at the time of study participation. When blood was collected, none of the CVID subjects were ill or on immunomodulatory or immunosuppressive medication. Heparinized peripheral whole blood samples of roughly 5 to 8.5 ml were obtained from each donor. Genomic DNA from adults with common variable immune deficiency (CVID) and from healthy adult controls was the source for sequencing TCRbeta CDR3 repertoires. To isolate peripheral blood mononuclear cells, diluted blood was subjected to density centrifugation over Hypaque 1077 or Ficoll-Paque. Genomic DNA was extracted from unsorted mononuclear cells by Qiagen column purification or by a centrifugation-based method.

This clone came up many times. There is no known antigen for this receptor. The read ends 3 residues shy of where the CDR3 ends; the end is completed using the germline J gene. Reading from cysteine to phenylalanine, the CDR3 counts 13 amino acids. The DNA has 30 bases, all within the CDR3, and is read from base 1. The V end gives up 7 bases and the J end 4 bases, leaving 7 bases in the junction not matched to a gene. The germline V gene gives CDR1 as ENHRY and CDR2 as SYGVKD. For sequencing, equivalent amounts of genomic DNA were input from CVID and control samples. For every sample, a 60 bp segment covering the rearranged TCRbeta CDR3 region was amplified and then sequenced. The immunoSEQ assay, a bias-corrected multiplex PCR with high-throughput sequencing, was employed for TCRbeta amplification. As for the authors' bioinformatics: Each unique nucleotide sequence was treated as a clone and annotated with V, D and J genes, copy number and frequency. Sequences were labeled productive if in frame, and non-productive if out of frame or containing stop codons. As previously described, clonality was computed from Shannon's entropy. The predicted amino acid sequences of productive clones were used to derive mean CDR3 Kyte-Doolittle hydropathy. Using the R hclust function, scaled V gene usage was clustered hierarchically with Manhattan distance and complete linkage. Clone sharing by CDR3 amino acid sequence was assessed by resampling 12 repertoires per group over 100 rounds. The repertoires were screened for some 69 published EBV-specific TCRbeta sequences and 245 published CMV-specific TCRbeta sequences. Two CVID samples yielding fewer than 10,000 sequences were excluded from analysis, leaving approximately 46 CVID repertoires. In TCRdb, the immuneACCESS table is reduced to in-frame sequences with V and J assigned. These tables do not hold every clone; where another copy was compared, an unresolved V gene accounts for under half, and the others remain unexplained. D and trimming were read from the DNA, whereas the V and J calls and clone size are those reported in that table. The table puts more than 8,000 clones in this sample, none counted just once. Approximately 4.3% of the sample is taken by the ten largest.

This TCR came from a human donor with common variable immunodeficiency. The sequenced material came from peripheral blood mononuclear cells. The chain couples TRBV10-3 to TRBJ2-7, with 7 central nucleotides matching TRBD2. The covered CDR3 bases are TGTGCCATCAATTCGGGGGGAGGATACGAG. It specifies CAINSGGGYE. The CDR3 in its entirety is CAINSGGGYEQYF.